Shown below are 4 T cell receptor beta chains from a single sample sequenced in a study of blood T cell repertoires in COVID-19. The protocol was immunoSEQ multiplex PCR, while the TCRdb copy is restricted to in-frame clones and leaves out a portion. The sample lists approximately 460,000 clones; roughly nine tenths were seen once. Sequencing was performed on peripheral blood. All receptors come from a man younger than 35 with COVID-19, enrolled during active disease.

V is TRBV5-4 and J is TRBJ2-7; 9 nucleotides agree with TRBD2. Germline loops: CDR1 SGHNT, CDR2 YYREEE (reference sequence). CDR3 length equals 17 residues. J was trimmed by 1 base and V by 0 bases; bases with no gene match: 8. As DNA, the CDR3 is TGTGCCAGCAGCTTGGGTCTAGCGGGGACCATATCCTACGAGCAGTACTTC. Translated: CASSLGLAGTISYEQYF.

The sample holds a few counts of this clone. V usage is TRBV2 and J usage is TRBJ2-6; a possible D gene is TRBD1 (6 bases). The CDR3 has 16 amino acids. Deletions cut 5 bases from V and 0 bases from J, with 11 bases between. CDR1 and CDR2 from the germline V gene are SNHLY and FYNNEI. CDR3 bases: TGTGCCAGCAGTAGGGACACCAGCTCTGGGGCCAACGTCCTGACTTTC. It encodes CASSRDTSSGANVLTF.

The CDR3 DNA is TGTGCCAGCAGCTCCCGAGGGACAGGGGGCTACAATGAGCAGTTCTTC. It specifies CASSSRGTGGYNEQFF. J is TRBJ2-1 and V is TRBV9, with TRBD1 identical over 11 bases. V lost 4 bases to trimming and J lost 3 bases; unmatched junction nucleotides: 6. CDR1 is SGDLS and CDR2 is YYNGEE in the germline V gene. CDR3 length: 16 residues.

V usage is TRBV7-9 and J usage is TRBJ2-5; the match to TRBD2 covers 8 bases. The ends lost 1 base at V and 5 bases at J; junction bases unmatched: 9. Germline V gene data show CDR1 as SEHNR and CDR2 as FQNEAQ (reference sequence). CDR3 length: 16 amino acids. CDR3 sequence (DNA): TGTGCCAGCAGCTTAGAAGGGACTAGTTCAGGGGAGACCCAGTACTTC. Amino acid sequence: CASSLEGTSSGETQYF. Looking up the rest from reference TRBV7-9 and TRBJ2-5 gives the full variable domain: DTGVSQNPRHKITKRGQNVTFRCDPISEHNRLYWYRQTLGQGPEFLTYFQNEAQLEKSRLLSDRFSAERPKGSFSTLEIQRTEQGDSAMYLCASSLEGTSSGETQYFGPGTRLLVL.